The 31 T cell receptor beta chains below were found in one sample sequenced in a study of tumor-infiltrating lymphocytes in oesophageal squamous cell carcinoma (dated by TCRdb to the mid-2010s). The method was PCR. This sample was sequenced with an Illumina HiSeq 2000. Starting from the raw public reads, TCRdb applied fastp trimming at Q25, assembled clones with MiXCR and retained in-frame beta chains. Each CDR3 protein appears once, grouped with its most common genes and DNA. In all, the sample holds nearly 20,000 distinct CDR3 sequences, and under 50% of those were seen once. In total, the top ten clones hold roughly 7% of the sample. The specimen sequenced was blood. Receptor source: a male donor with esophageal squamous cell carcinoma.

The chain is built from TRBV7-2 and TRBJ2-3, with D unclear. The J call is uncertain, as TRBJ2-5 better fits the DNA end. This CDR3 contains 14 residues. The germline gives CDR1 SGHTA, CDR2 FQGNSA. In DNA, the CDR3 is TGTGCCAGCAGCTTAGCATCTAGGAAAGAGACCCAGTACTTC. This translates into CASSLASRKETQYF.

This sequence joins TRBV7-3 and TRBJ2-1, with TRBD2 identical over 9 bases. The CDR3 extends over 15 amino acids. Germline V gene data show CDR1 as SGHTA and CDR2 as FQGTGA. After removal of 5 bases from V and 10 bases from J, the junction contained 12 bases not matched to a gene. This CDR3 reads CASSPSSGAQGEQFF. DNA for the CDR3: TGTGCCAGCAGCCCCTCTAGCGGGGCTCAGGGCGAGCAGTTCTTC.

J is TRBJ2-3 and V is TRBV7-3, with a possible D match to TRBD1 (5 bases). Looked up from germline, CDR1 is SGHTA and CDR2 is FQGTGA. V was trimmed by 5 bases and J by 2 bases, leaving 11 bases between them. CDR3 length equals 14 residues. The CDR3 sequence is CASSISGFTDTQYF. The CDR3 DNA follows: TGTGCCAGCAGCATATCAGGGTTCACAGATACGCAGTATTTT. Full variable domain (missing parts from reference TRBV7-3 and TRBJ2-3): GAGVSQTPSNKVTEKGKYVELRCDPISGHTALYWYRQSLGQGPEFLIYFQGTGAADDSGLPNDRFFAVRPEGSVSTLKIQRTERGDSAVYLCASSISGFTDTQYFGPGTRLTVL.

The chain combines TRBV20-1 with TRBJ2-7, with 7 bases lining up with TRBD2. The CDR3 length is 14 residues. CDR1 and CDR2 (germline): DFQATT, SNEGSKA (reference sequence). V trimming: 0 bases; J trimming: 7 bases; junction bases outside the gene matches: 9. The CDR3 DNA follows: TGCAGTGCTAGAGAGCCGGGACTACACAATGAGCAGTACTTC. Translation: CSAREPGLHNEQYF.

In the case of this clonotype: Given the absence of the conserved phenylalanine or tryptophan at the CDR3 end, a read error is likely. It is unclear where the CDR3 begins or ends on the DNA, so no DNA is shown, and the CDR3 is as TCRdb lists it. The chain carries TRBV5-8 and TRBJ2-7; the tabulated D call, TRBD2, remains unverified against the DNA. Per the germline V gene, CDR1 is SGHTS and CDR2 is YDEGEE. The CDR3 contains 9 residues when both ends are counted. Here the CDR3 reads CASSLEGLA.

The chain combines TRBV10-1 with TRBJ2-1, with 8 bases fitting TRBD1. This CDR3 has 15 residues. V was pared by 7 bases and J by 4 bases, with 9 bases of the junction left unmatched. The germline CDR1 and CDR2 sequences are WNHNN and SYGVQD (reference sequence). CDR3 amino acids: CASMERDRRYNEQFF. The CDR3 nucleotides are TGCGCCAGCATGGAACGGGACAGGAGATACAATGAGCAGTTCTTC.

The CDR3 DNA reads as TGTGCCAGCAGCTTAGCCCAATACGAGCAGTACTTC. It encodes CASSLAQYEQYF. The chain links TRBV7-9 to TRBJ2-4; unclear D gene. The J call may be faulty, since TRBJ2-7 better matches the DNA end. The CDR3 is 12 amino acids. CDR1 SEHNR and CDR2 FQNEAQ come from the germline V gene (reference sequence).

This clonotype appeared a single time. A much bigger clone sits one base away, suggesting this may be a read error. The rearrangement uses TRBV12-5 and TRBJ2-3, with 7 bases identical to TRBD2. Germline V CDR1 and CDR2: LGHNT, FRNRAP. V was pared by 4 bases and J by 14 bases, with 24 bases of the junction left unmatched. The CDR3 sequence is 17 residues long. CDR3 protein: CASGSRTSERNTGELYF. Here the CDR3 DNA reads TGTGCTAGTGGTTCAAGAACTAGCGAGAGGAACACCGGGGAGCTGTATTTT.

This clonotype has ten or more counts. The chain uses TRBV6-1 and TRBJ2-7; 11 bases are a match to TRBD1. Germline assignment: CDR1 MNHNS and CDR2 SASEGT. This CDR3 has 15 residues. V dropped 7 bases and J dropped 9; count of bases not matched to a gene: 14. The CDR3 protein is CASILGGQGALGQYF. CDR3 sequence (DNA): TGTGCCAGCATCCTAGGAGGACAGGGGGCTTTGGGGCAGTACTTC.

The rearrangement links TRBV6-4 to TRBJ2-7; D is possibly TRBD2 (5 bases). The germline V gene has CDR1 MRHNA and CDR2 SNTAGT. CDR3 length: 14 residues. Trimming stripped 5 bases from V and 0 bases from J, with 11 bases between. Here the CDR3 DNA reads TGTGCCAGCAGTTACGGAGCGGACTCCTACGAGCAGTACTTC. It codes for CASSYGADSYEQYF.

This clonotype was counted ten times or more. The J gene is TRBJ2-3, the V gene TRBV24-1; D call uncertain. The V end lost 4 bases, the J end lost 4 bases, and 2 bases lay between the germline ends. The CDR3 totals 11 residues. Germline CDR1 and CDR2: KGHDR and SFDVKD. CDR3 DNA: TGTGCCACCAGTGACCCAGATACGCAGTATTTT. Encoded protein: CATSDPDTQYF.

This clonotype has a count of ten or more. The V gene is TRBV4-2, the J gene TRBJ2-5; D assignment may be TRBD1 or TRBD2 (6 bases each). CDR1 LGHNA and CDR2 YNFKEQ come from the germline V gene. The V gene lost 1 base and the J gene lost 5 bases, with 14 bases spanning the gap. There are 15 residues in the CDR3. DNA of the CDR3: TGTGCCAGCAGCCAAGGCACTACAGGGACTGAGACCCAGTACTTC. As protein: CASSQGTTGTETQYF.

The genes are TRBV7-8 and TRBJ2-1; 8 nucleotides match TRBD1. There are 14 residues in the CDR3. CDR1 SGHVS and CDR2 FQNEAQ come from the germline V gene. The V gene end was trimmed by 1 base and the J gene end by 9 bases; junction bases not matched to a gene: 5. CDR3 DNA sequence: TGTGCCAGCAGCTTAGGGGACAGGTCTCTTGAGCAGTTCTTC. It is translated as CASSLGDRSLEQFF.

The chain combines TRBV7-6 with TRBJ2-5; no firm D call. The DNA end is more similar to TRBJ2-1, so the J call may be wrong. Germline V gene sequence: CDR1 SGHVS, CDR2 FNYEAQ. This CDR3 region has 15 residues. The CDR3 DNA follows: TGTGCCAGCAGCTTAGCGCTTGCACGACAAGAGACCCAGTTCTTC. Residues: CASSLALARQETQFF.

This clonotype is deemed medium-sized. The gene calls are TRBV7-6 and TRBJ1-4; 11 nucleotides align to TRBD1. Germline V gene sequence: CDR1 SGHVS, CDR2 FNYEAQ. V lost 5 bases and J lost 6; bases outside the gene matches: 2. This CDR3 is built from 14 residues. CDR3 sequence (DNA): TGTGCCAGCAGCACGGGACAGGGGGATGAAAAACTGTTTTTT. Residues: CASSTGQGDEKLFF.

In this sample, this clonotype turned up many times. V is TRBV6-1 and J is TRBJ1-6; tentatively, D is TRBD1 (5 bases). Germline CDR1 and CDR2: MNHNS and SASEGT. V was cut by 6 bases and J by 3 bases, with 12 bases left in between. The CDR3 contains 15 residues. The CDR3 protein is CASSLFDSYNSPLHF. CDR3 DNA sequence: TGTGCCAGCAGCCTCTTTGACAGCTATAATTCACCCCTCCACTTT.

This clonotype was detected ten times or more. The chain employs TRBV6-6 and TRBJ1-5; unclear D gene. The CDR3 is 15 amino acids. Germline V gene lookup returns CDR1 MNHNY and CDR2 SVGAGI (reference sequence). The ends were cut back, 0 bases at V and 0 bases at J, with 6 bases in the middle. The DNA for the CDR3 is TGTGCCAGCAGTTACTCGACATATAGCAATCAGCCCCAGCATTTT. Residues: CASSYSTYSNQPQHF.

This clonotype has more than one count but fewer than ten. The rearrangement uses TRBV7-8 and TRBJ2-7, with D possibly matching TRBD1 (6 bases). The V end lost 0 bases, the J end lost 3 bases, and 9 bases lay between the germline ends. Per the germline V gene, CDR1 is SGHVS and CDR2 is FQNEAQ. This CDR3 spans 14 amino acids. This CDR3 is CASSLAQGRYEQYF. The CDR3 nucleotides are TGTGCCAGCAGCTTAGCACAGGGACGCTACGAGCAGTACTTC.

In the case of this clonotype: A much bigger clone sits one base away, suggesting this may be a read error. The chain links TRBV18 to TRBJ2-7, with 7 positions matching TRBD1. TRBJ2-1 matches the DNA end more closely, so the J call is doubtful. This CDR3 comprises 13 residues. Germline assignment: CDR1 KGHSH and CDR2 LQKENI. Here the CDR3 DNA reads TGTGCCAGCTCACAACAGGGGTCGGGGGAGCAGTTCTTC. This translates into CASSQQGSGEQFF.

This clonotype was observed at least ten times. The chain has TRBV4-1 and TRBJ2-2, with D perhaps TRBD2 (6 bases). The V gene's germline CDR1 is MGHRA and CDR2 YSYEKL. Deletions cut 3 bases from V and 5 bases from J, with 10 bases between. This CDR3 region has 14 residues. CDR3 in DNA: TGCGCCAGCAGCCAGATGGAGGGGACCGGGGAGCTGTTTTTT. Amino acid sequence: CASSQMEGTGELFF.

The V gene is TRBV5-1, the J gene TRBJ1-2; perhaps D is TRBD1 or TRBD2 (5 bases each). The J call may be mistaken, given a closer DNA end match to TRBJ2-5. Germline V lookup: CDR1 SGHRS, CDR2 YFSETQ. The CDR3 runs to 15 residues. The DNA of the CDR3 is TGCGCCAGCAGCTTAGGCGTGGGACGGCAAGAGACCCAGTACTTC. It codes for CASSLGVGRQETQYF.

This chain connects TRBV6-1 to TRBJ1-4; TRBD1 matches 8 bases. Looked up from germline, CDR1 is MNHNS and CDR2 is SASEGT. The CDR3 is made up of 15 amino acids. With V trimmed by 5 bases and J by 2 bases, 4 bases remained unmatched. CDR3 DNA sequence: TGTGCCAGCAGTACCCGACAGGGGACTAATGAAAAACTGTTTTTT. As protein: CASSTRQGTNEKLFF.

At least ten counts were recorded for this clonotype. The chain links TRBV27 to TRBJ1-2; 10 bases map to TRBD1. The CDR3 totals 13 residues. Germline CDR1 is MNHEY and CDR2 is SMNVEV (reference sequence). J was trimmed by 6 bases and V by 6 bases; bases with no gene match: 4. CDR3 nucleotide sequence: TGTGCCAGCAGGCCGACAGGGGGCCATGGCTACACCTTC. This translates into CASRPTGGHGYTF.

This clonotype appeared many times. The chain joins TRBV18 to TRBJ2-5, with 8 bases lining up with TRBD2. The length of the CDR3 is 14 residues. The germline CDR1 and CDR2 sequences are KGHSH and LQKENI. The V and J ends lost 5 bases and 5 bases, in that order; junction bases with no gene match: 7. CDR3 sequence reads: CASSIRGGQETQYF. The CDR3 coding sequence is TGTGCCAGCTCAATCCGGGGGGGCCAGGAGACCCAGTACTTC.

There are many counts of this clonotype. In nucleotides, the CDR3 is TGTGCCAGCAGTGACTTCAGGAGTTCTGGAAACACCATATATTTT. It is translated as CASSDFRSSGNTIYF. V is TRBV12-3 or TRBV12-4 and J is TRBJ1-3, with D hard to call. CDR3 length: 15 residues. V shed 5 bases and J shed 1 base, with 12 bases lying between them.

Comment on this clonotype: Since no conserved phenylalanine or tryptophan closes the CDR3, a read error is the likely cause. No DNA is shown, since the ends of the CDR3 on it are uncertain; the CDR3 is the one TCRdb lists. J is TRBJ2-6 and V is TRBV12-3 or TRBV12-4; the table assigns TRBD1, which was not confirmed against the DNA. The CDR3 adds up to 14 amino acids, both ends counted. The CDR3 spells CASSSWAGEQFFGA.

The V gene is TRBV11-2, the J gene TRBJ2-7; maybe TRBD1 (6 bases). Gene TRBJ2-1 matches the end of the DNA better, so the J call may be wrong. CDR1 SGHAT and CDR2 FQNNGV come from the germline V gene. The CDR3 extends over 15 amino acids. CDR3 bases: TGTGCCAGCAGCCTACAAGGGGGTCTCGGGTATGAGCAGTTCTTC. Protein product: CASSLQGGLGYEQFF.

V is TRBV6-8 and J is TRBJ1-5; 9 nucleotides align to TRBD1. This CDR3 contains 15 residues. From germline, CDR1 is MNHGY and CDR2 SAAAGT. V was pared by 5 bases and J by 7 bases, with 9 bases of the junction left unmatched. Written as DNA, the CDR3 is TGTGCCAGCAGTGGTACCGGGACAGGGCTCCAGCCCCAGCATTTT. Protein: CASSGTGTGLQPQHF.

The gene calls are TRBV18 and TRBJ2-6; 8 bases line up with TRBD1. The CDR3 is made up of 15 amino acids. Per germline, CDR1 KGHSH and CDR2 LQKENI. The trim removed 5 bases at V and 4 bases at J, leaving 4 bases unmatched. CDR3 sequence reads: CASSLTGVGANVLTF. CDR3 coding DNA: TGTGCCAGCTCATTGACAGGGGTAGGGGCCAACGTCCTGACTTTC. The full variable domain, rest sourced from reference TRBV18 and TRBJ2-6, is NAGVMQNPRHLVRRRGQEARLRCSPMKGHSHVYWYRQLPEEGLKFMVYLQKENIIDESGMPKERFSAEFPKEGPSILRIQQVVRGDSAAYFCASSLTGVGANVLTFGAGSRLTVL.

This clonotype was picked up many times. The J gene is TRBJ1-1, the V gene TRBV5-1; D is possibly TRBD1 (5 bases). Trimming removed 0 bases from V and 5 bases from J, with 17 bases in between. This CDR3 is built from 16 residues. CDR1 SGHRS and CDR2 YFSETQ come from the germline V gene. The CDR3 DNA reads TGCGCCAGCAGCTTGGGACATGGGGGGTTGGGGACTGAAGCTTTCTTT. Translation: CASSLGHGGLGTEAFF.

This clonotype was seen repeatedly, ten times or more. This chain joins TRBV11-3 and TRBJ2-7; D possibly corresponds to TRBD1 (6 bases). This CDR3 is built from 15 residues. CDR1 is SGHNT and CDR2 is YENEEA in the germline V gene. V was pared by 4 bases and J by 7 bases, with 20 bases between. The CDR3 reads CASSSRDTDYNEQYF. The CDR3 DNA reads TGTGCCAGCAGCTCCCGGGACACCGACTACAATGAGCAGTACTTC.